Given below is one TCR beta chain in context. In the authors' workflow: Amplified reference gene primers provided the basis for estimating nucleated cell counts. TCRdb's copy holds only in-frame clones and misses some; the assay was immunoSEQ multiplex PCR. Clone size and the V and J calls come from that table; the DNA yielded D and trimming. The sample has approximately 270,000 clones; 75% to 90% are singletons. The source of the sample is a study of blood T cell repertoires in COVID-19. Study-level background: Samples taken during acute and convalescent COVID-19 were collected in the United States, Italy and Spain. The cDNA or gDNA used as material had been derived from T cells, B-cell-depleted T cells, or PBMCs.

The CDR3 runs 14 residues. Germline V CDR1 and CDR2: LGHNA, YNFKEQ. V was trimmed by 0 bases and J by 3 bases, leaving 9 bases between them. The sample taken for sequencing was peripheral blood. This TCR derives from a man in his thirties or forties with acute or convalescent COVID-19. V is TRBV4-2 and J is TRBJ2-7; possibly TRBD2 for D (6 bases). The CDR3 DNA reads TGTGCCAGCAGCCAAGAGGGGGACTTCTACGAGCAGTACTTC. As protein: CASSQEGDFYEQYF.